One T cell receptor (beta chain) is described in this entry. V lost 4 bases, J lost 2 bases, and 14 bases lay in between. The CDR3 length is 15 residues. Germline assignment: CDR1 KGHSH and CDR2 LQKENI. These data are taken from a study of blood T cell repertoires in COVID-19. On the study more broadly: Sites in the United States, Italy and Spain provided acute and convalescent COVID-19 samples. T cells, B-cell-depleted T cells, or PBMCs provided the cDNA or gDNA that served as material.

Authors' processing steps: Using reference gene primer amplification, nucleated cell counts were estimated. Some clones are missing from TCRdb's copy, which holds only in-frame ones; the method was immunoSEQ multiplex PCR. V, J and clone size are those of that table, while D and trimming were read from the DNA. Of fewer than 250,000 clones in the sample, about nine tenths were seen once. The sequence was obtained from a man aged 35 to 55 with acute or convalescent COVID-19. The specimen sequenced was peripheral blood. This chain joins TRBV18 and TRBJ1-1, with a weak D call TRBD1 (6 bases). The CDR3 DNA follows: TGTGCCAGCTCACAGGGACAAGGGGGAAACACTGAAGCTTTCTTT. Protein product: CASSQGQGGNTEAFF.